This is a list of T cell receptor beta chains from one sample in a study of siplizumab effects on memory and regulatory T cells. Data came from immunoSEQ multiplex PCR; TCRdb stores just in-frame clones and leaves some out. This table holds more than 85,000 clones, 92% found once. The material sequenced was Tregs sorted from blood. The receptors stem from a human donor in good health. Each CDR3 is given with its conserved first and last residue. The order of the fields is J gene, clone size, D gene, V gene, CDR3 DNA, CDR3 protein. The D gene is left open where the match is weak. Not all rows give a size; the values are once, few, many and, for expanded clones, a class.

TRBJ2-1 . TRBD2 TRBV29-1 TGCAGCGTTGTAACTAGCGGGAGGAGGCACAATGAGCAGTTCTTC CSVVTSGRRHNEQFF
TRBJ2-7 . . TRBV28 TGTGCCAGCAGTTTGACAGGCGGGACCTACGAGCAGTACTTC CASSLTGGTYEQYF
TRBJ2-2 . TRBD2 TRBV5-1 TGCGCCAGCAGGTTGGCGGGAGACCTCGGGGAGCTGTTTTTT CASRLAGDLGELFF
TRBJ2-7 . . TRBV6-5 TGTGCCAGCAGTTACTCGCCTGAGCTCAACGAGCAGTACTTC CASSYSPELNEQYF
TRBJ2-1 . . TRBV19 TGTGCCAGTAGGCCGGGTCCGGGGGATGAGCAGTTCTTC CASRPGPGDEQFF
TRBJ1-1 . . TRBV6-5 TGTGCCAGCAGGGGCGGACACAGGAACACTGAAGCTTTCTTT CASRGGHRNTEAFF
TRBJ2-3 . . TRBV28 TGTGCCAGCAGGGACAGTCGCACAGATACGCAGTATTTT CASRDSRTDTQYF
TRBJ1-5 once . TRBV5-4 TGTGCCAGCAGCTTGGGGGGCTCCTGGAATCAGCCCCAGCATTTT CASSLGGSWNQPQHF
TRBJ2-5 . . TRBV2 TGTGCCAGCAGTGGGGAAGAGACCCAGTACTTC CASSGEETQYF
TRBJ1-6 . . TRBV6-1 TGTGCCAGCAGTGAAGCTAATCGGGGGCGAGGTAATTCACCCCTCCACTTT CASSEANRGRGNSPLHF
TRBJ2-5 . TRBD2 TRBV2 TGTGCCAGCAGTGAGTGGCGGGGAGGGGAGACCCAGTACTTC CASSEWRGGETQYF
TRBJ1-5 . . TRBV27 TGTGCCAGCAGGTCTGGCATACAGCCCCAGCATTTT CASRSGIQPQHF
TRBJ2-1 . . TRBV5-1 TGCGCCAGCAGCCCGGGCCAGGGAAGCTCCTACAATGAGCAGTTCTTC CASSPGQGSSYNEQFF
TRBJ1-4 . . TRBV19 TGTGCCAGTAGTACCGGCAGCGGGCAGCTTAATGAAAAACTGTTTTTT CASSTGSGQLNEKLFF
TRBJ2-7 . TRBD1 TRBV6-5 TGTGCCAGCAGTCGAACCAGGGGGCTCGAGCAGTACTTC CASSRTRGLEQYF
TRBJ2-3 . . TRBV5-8 TGTGCCAGCAGCTTGGAAGGGGGACCCACAGATACGCAGTATTTT CASSLEGGPTDTQYF
TRBJ2-5 . . TRBV29-1 TGCAGCGTTGAAAAGCGCGCGGGGGCAGGAGAGACCCAGTACTTC CSVEKRAGAGETQYF
TRBJ2-5 . TRBD1 TRBV5-1 TGCGCCAGCAGCGAGACGACCGGGACAGGGATAGGAACCCAGTACTTC CASSETTGTGIGTQYF
TRBJ1-4 . . TRBV20-1 TGCAGTGCTCAACCAGGGGAGAAACTGTTTTTT CSAQPGEKLFF
TRBJ2-1 . . TRBV2 TGTGCCAGCAGTGATCTAGCTCTCGTGTTCTTC CASSDLALVFF
TRBJ2-5 . . TRBV20-1 TGCAGTGCTAGGGTAGAGACCCAGTACTTC CSARVETQYF
TRBJ1-3 . . TRBV14 TGTGCCAGCAGCCCTCCGGGCAGCTCTGGAAACACCATATATTTT CASSPPGSSGNTIYF
TRBJ1-5 . . TRBV19 TGTGCCACCGCAGGGTCCTCTTGGCAGCCCCAGCATTTT CATAGSSWQPQHF
TRBJ2-7 . . TRBV2 TGTGCCAGCAGTCCCCCGGCAGGGCTCTCCTACGAGCAGTACTTC CASSPPAGLSYEQYF
TRBJ1-2 . . TRBV29-1 TGCAGCGTTTATGGTGGAGGCCAGGCCTACTATGGCTACACCTTC CSVYGGGQAYYGYTF
TRBJ2-3 . TRBD1 TRBV27 TGTGCCAGCAGCCCGGCTACAGGGGGCGGCACAGATACGCAGTATTTT CASSPATGGGTDTQYF
TRBJ2-2 . . TRBV5-1 TGCGCCAGCAGCTTGGACTCCAACACCGGGGAGCTGTTTTTT CASSLDSNTGELFF
TRBJ2-3 . . TRBV18 TGTGCCAGCTCACCAGATGGTAGCGGCACAGATACGCAGTATTTT CASSPDGSGTDTQYF
TRBJ2-3 . TRBD2 TRBV18 TGTGCCAGCTCACCGGTAGCGGGGACTAGCACAGATACGCAGTATTTT CASSPVAGTSTDTQYF
TRBJ2-7 . TRBD2 TRBV5-1 TGCGCCAGCAGCCTCACTAGCGGGACTTCCTACGAGCAGTACTTC CASSLTSGTSYEQYF
TRBJ1-1 . . TRBV7-9 TGTGCCAGCAGCTTAGTATATTTAGTCGGACAGAAGTCGAACACTGAAGCTTTCTTT CASSLVYLVGQKSNTEAFF
TRBJ1-4 few . TRBV6-1 TGTGCCAGCAGTTCCCGACAGGTTTGGGGTGAAAAACTGTTTTTT CASSSRQVWGEKLFF